The present TCR beta chain was sequenced within a study of response to subunit inactivated influenza vaccine. Regarding the study as a whole: It was suggested by the authors that few new T cells are recruited by each seasonal influenza vaccination.

This clonotype was seen many times. As yet, its antigen is unknown. TCRdb re-derived calls from the RT-PCR reads in MiXCR, one entry per CDR3 protein. The top ten hold approximately 2% of the sample, which has roughly 500,000 distinct CDR3 sequences, 25% seen once. Germline CDR1 SGHRS, CDR2 YFSETQ. V was clipped by 4 bases and J by 2 bases, with 7 bases between them. CDR3 length: 12 amino acids. The sample here was CD4+ T cells sorted from PBMCs, taken roughly 5 days after vaccination. The TCR originated in a man aged 50-59 years who received an inactivated influenza vaccine. The J gene is TRBJ2-7, the V gene TRBV5-1; a weak D match, TRBD1 (6 bases). CDR3 DNA: TGCGCCAGCAGCCGGGACACCTACGAGCAGTACTTC. Translation gives CASSRDTYEQYF.